Presented here are 9 T cell receptor beta chains from one specimen sequenced in a study of blood T cells in healthy people across ages. Primers used in a second PCR of about 6 to 11 cycles were a sample-barcoded 5' primer and a J-beta primer mix. In TCRdb, the 5' RACE reads were re-called with MiXCR into one record per CDR3 protein. The table lists about 1.8 million distinct CDR3 sequences, approximately 50% of them singletons, with around 2.1% in the top ten. The sequencing input was blood. The source is a middle-aged woman in good health.

Only a few counts were recorded for this clonotype. The chain recombines TRBV7-9 with TRBJ2-4; D unresolved. V gave up 1 base and J gave up 4 bases, with 11 bases separating them. The CDR3 has 15 residues. The germline gives CDR1 SEHNR, CDR2 FQNEAQ (reference sequence). CDR3 bases: TGTGCCAGCAGCTTAGTGCCCCCCGATAAAAACATTCAGTACTTC. It yields the protein CASSLVPPDKNIQYF.

The chain combines TRBV11-2 with TRBJ2-3; 9 bases align to TRBD2. Germline CDR1 reads SGHAT; CDR2 reads FQNNGV. The CDR3 extends over 19 amino acids. The junction had 17 bases not matched to a gene; V was cut back by 5 bases and J by 2 bases. The DNA of the CDR3 is TGTGCCAGCAGCCCCAGACGTAACGCGGGGGGGGTAATCACAGATACGCAGTATTTT. Translated, it gives CASSPRRNAGGVITDTQYF.

This clonotype was seen just once. The gene calls are TRBV9 and TRBJ2-3; D gene ambiguous. Germline V gene sequence: CDR1 SGDLS, CDR2 YYNGEE. This CDR3 contains 16 residues. The ends were cut back, 1 base at V and 1 base at J, with 13 bases in the middle. DNA for the CDR3: TGTGCCAGCAGCGTATCGGGTGCGTGGGGCACAGATACGCAGTATTTT. This gives the protein CASSVSGAWGTDTQYF.

The chain joins TRBV20-1 to TRBJ1-5, with D uncertain. The CDR3 sequence is 16 residues long. Germline CDR1 and CDR2: DFQATT and SNEGSKA (reference sequence). Between the trimmed V and J ends, which lost 3 bases and 1 base, there was a span of 16 bases. CDR3 sequence (DNA): TGCAGTGCTAGGGAGAGAGAGTCTGTAAGCAATCAGCCCCAGCATTTT. This translates into CSARERESVSNQPQHF.

J is TRBJ2-7 and V is TRBV2; D might be TRBD1 or TRBD2, each matching 5 bases. This CDR3 region has 14 residues. The germline V and J ends were trimmed by 9 bases and 4 bases, with 19 bases remaining between them. Germline assignment: CDR1 SNHLY and CDR2 FYNNEI. The CDR3, as DNA: TGTGCCAGGGGTTACGGGACGGGTCAATACGAGCAGTACTTC. The encoded protein is CARGYGTGQYEQYF.

This chain links TRBV4-1 with TRBJ1-2; a possible D gene is TRBD1 (5 bases). This CDR3 region has 16 residues. The V gene lost 1 base and the J gene lost 6 bases, with 18 bases spanning the gap. Germline V gene data show CDR1 as MGHRA and CDR2 as YSYEKL. This chain's CDR3 is CASSQVAPAGSDGYTF. In nucleotides, the CDR3 is TGCGCCAGCAGCCAAGTCGCTCCGGCAGGGTCGGATGGCTACACCTTC.

This chain joins TRBV27 and TRBJ1-1, with a tentative D call TRBD1 (5 bases). Looked up from germline, CDR1 is MNHEY and CDR2 is SMNVEV (reference sequence). The CDR3 consists of 17 residues. V was trimmed by 3 bases and J by 6 bases, leaving 23 bases between them. The CDR3 loop is CASSLRRTGPVIAEAFF. The CDR3 DNA reads as TGTGCCAGCAGTTTGAGGCGAACGGGGCCGGTGATCGCTGAAGCTTTCTTT.

The V gene is TRBV6-2 or TRBV6-3, the J gene TRBJ2-2; unclear D gene. The CDR3 sequence is 11 residues long. Germline-derived CDR1 and CDR2 are MNHEY and SVGEGT. Trimming took 8 bases from V and 8 from J, leaving 9 bases between them. The CDR3 sequence is CASSSQGELFF. CDR3 bases: TGTGCCAGCTCCTCACAGGGGGAGCTGTTTTTT.

The chain employs TRBV6-5 and TRBJ1-5; D is possibly TRBD1 (5 bases). Germline lookup yields CDR1 MNHEY and CDR2 SVGAGI. This CDR3 is built from 16 residues. Trimming pared 5 bases from V and 0 bases from J, leaving 14 bases between. CDR3 amino acids: CASSPEGILSNQPQHF. CDR3 DNA: TGTGCCAGCAGTCCTGAGGGGATCCTTAGCAATCAGCCCCAGCATTTT.